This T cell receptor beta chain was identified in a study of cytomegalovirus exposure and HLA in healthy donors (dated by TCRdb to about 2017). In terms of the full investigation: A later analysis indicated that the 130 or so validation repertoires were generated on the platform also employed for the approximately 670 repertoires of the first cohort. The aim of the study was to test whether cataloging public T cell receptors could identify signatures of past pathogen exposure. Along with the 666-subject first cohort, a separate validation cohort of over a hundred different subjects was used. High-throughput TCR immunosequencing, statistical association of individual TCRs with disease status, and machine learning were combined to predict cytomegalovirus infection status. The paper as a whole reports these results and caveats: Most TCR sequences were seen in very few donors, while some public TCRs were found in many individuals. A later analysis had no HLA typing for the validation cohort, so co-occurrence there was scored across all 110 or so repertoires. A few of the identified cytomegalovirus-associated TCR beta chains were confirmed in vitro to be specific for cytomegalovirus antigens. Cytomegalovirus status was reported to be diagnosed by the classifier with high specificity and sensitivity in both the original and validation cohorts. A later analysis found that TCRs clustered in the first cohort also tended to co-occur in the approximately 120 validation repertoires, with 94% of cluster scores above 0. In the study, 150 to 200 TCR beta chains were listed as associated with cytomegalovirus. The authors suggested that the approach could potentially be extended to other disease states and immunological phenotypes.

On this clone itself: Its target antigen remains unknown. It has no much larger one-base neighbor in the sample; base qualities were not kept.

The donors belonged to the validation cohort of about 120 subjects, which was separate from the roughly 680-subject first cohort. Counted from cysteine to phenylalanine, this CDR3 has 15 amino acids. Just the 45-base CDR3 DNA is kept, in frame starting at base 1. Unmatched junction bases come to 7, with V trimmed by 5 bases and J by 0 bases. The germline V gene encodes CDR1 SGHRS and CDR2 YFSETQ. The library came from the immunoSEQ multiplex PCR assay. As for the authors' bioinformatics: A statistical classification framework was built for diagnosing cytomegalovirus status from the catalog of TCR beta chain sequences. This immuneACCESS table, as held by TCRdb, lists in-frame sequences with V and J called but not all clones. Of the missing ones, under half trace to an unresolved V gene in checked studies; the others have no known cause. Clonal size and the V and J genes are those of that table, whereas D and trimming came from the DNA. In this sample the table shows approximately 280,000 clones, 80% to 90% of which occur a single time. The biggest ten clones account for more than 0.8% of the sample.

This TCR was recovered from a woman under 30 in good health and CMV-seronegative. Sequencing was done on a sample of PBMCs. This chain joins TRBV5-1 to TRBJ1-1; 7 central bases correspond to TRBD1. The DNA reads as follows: TGCGCCAGCAGGCGTACCGGGACAGTGAACACTGAAGCTTTCTTT. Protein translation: CASRRTGTVNTEAFF.